Included here is one T cell receptor (beta chain) sequence, with context. The antigen is not known. TCRdb's table, derived via immunoSEQ multiplex PCR, lists solely in-frame clones and lacks some. The sample lists some 130,000 clones, approximately 93% occurring once. V lost 4 bases and J 0 bases, leaving 13 bases between the germline ends. The CDR3 consists of 17 residues. The germline gives CDR1 SGHTA, CDR2 FQGNSA. The data were taken from a study of T cell responses to AZD1222 COVID-19 vaccine. Whole-study results and caveats: In the spike-specific TCR repertoire, nearly half reportedly target unmutated variant regions.

Sequences were derived from peripheral blood, sampled on day 0 of AZD1222 vaccination. The V and J genes are TRBV7-2 and TRBJ2-6, with D perhaps TRBD1 (6 bases). The clonotype originates from an adult in good health. The CDR3 nucleotides are TGTGCCAGCAGCTCGTCTAGGGGGAACTCTGGGGCCAACGTCCTGACTTTC. This encodes CASSSSRGNSGANVLTF. The variable domain in full, with the rest retrieved from reference TRBV7-2 and TRBJ2-6, is GAGVSQSPSNKVTEKGKDVELRCDPISGHTALYWYRQSLGQGLEFLIYFQGNSAPDKSGLPSDRFSAERTGGSVSTLTIQRTQQEDSAVYLCASSSSRGNSGANVLTFGAGSRLTVL.